This entry concerns a single T cell receptor (beta chain). Its specificity is not known. Trimming cost V 8 bases and J 4 bases; bases outside gene matches: 10. The CDR3 has 14 amino acids. Germline CDR1 ENHRY, CDR2 SYGVKD. TCRdb passed the reads through MiXCR, listing each CDR3 protein once. The table lists about 920,000 distinct CDR3 sequences, approximately 30% of them singletons. The data derive from a study of T cell repertoires in cytomegalovirus infection. The chain uses TRBV10-3 and TRBJ1-2, with 7 bases aligning to TRBD1. The source material was cultured CD8+ T cells from PBMCs, sampled from culture after CMV antigen stimulation. The source is a human donor in good health (CMV status not recorded). Some clones in this sample may be carry-over from other donors' samples. CDR3 sequence reads: CAILSTGTIYGYTF. As DNA, the CDR3 is TGTGCCATCCTCTCGACAGGGACGATCTATGGCTACACCTTC.